These T cell receptor beta chains were read from a single sample in a study of OX40 agonist ivuxolimab in advanced cancers. Assay: immunoSEQ multiplex PCR; the TCRdb copy retains only in-frame clones and omits some. The sample carries about 61,000 clones, roughly 80% recorded once. The sequencing here drew on CD4+ or CD8+ T cells sorted from blood, taken in a trial of the OX40 agonist ivuxolimab. Receptors originate from an adult with an advanced solid tumor such as melanoma, head and neck, liver or kidney cancer. Each CDR3 is given without its conserved first and last residue.

CDR3 length,V gene,J gene,CDR3 protein
10,TRBV6-1,TRBJ1-3,ASMGDGNTIY
9,TRBV12-5,TRBJ2-5,ASGRGQTQY
15,TRBV5-1,TRBJ2-2,ASSLLGGSANTGELF
14,TRBV18,TRBJ1-3,ASSPDAWAAGNTIY
13,TRBV7-9,TRBJ2-7,ASSLFPGSVGEQY
15,TRBV11-3,TRBJ1-2,ASSLEAGTGMAVGYT
12,TRBV2,TRBJ2-3,ASSERQHTDTQY
9,TRBV30,TRBJ2-7,AWSAGGEQY
11,TRBV21-1,TRBJ2-7,ASSKYSSYEQY
11,TRBV7-8,TRBJ1-6,ASSLELSGALH
12,TRBV10-3,TRBJ2-2,AISALADGGELF
14,TRBV4-1,TRBJ2-2,ASSPVIAVNTGELF
13,TRBV7-6,TRBJ1-4,ASSLAYSQDEKLF
13,TRBV7-3,TRBJ2-3,ASSPQGLAGGTQY
10,TRBV6-5,TRBJ1-6,ASTVGNSPLH
16,TRBV7-2,TRBJ1-1,ASSRIFNRGHGGTEAF